This entry lists 5 T cell receptor beta chains sequenced from one sample in a study of regulatory T cells in long-lasting Graves disease. CDR3 regions were amplified by Arm-PCR using iRepertoire HTBI primers to build TCR beta libraries. From the multiplex PCR reads, TCRdb called clonotypes with MiXCR, one entry per CDR3 protein. The data contain 400,000 or so distinct CDR3 sequences, about 25% of them singletons. The time point here: persistent/refractory GD, antithyroid drugs over 5 years with positive TRAb. The TCR library was made from RNA extracted from PBMCs. The input for sequencing was peripheral blood mononuclear cells (PBMCs), taken when the disease was refractory, from a patient treated with antithyroid drugs. The receptors were gathered from a female donor with Graves disease.

There are many counts of this clonotype. The V gene is TRBV12-3 or TRBV12-4, the J gene TRBJ1-1; 9 positions match TRBD1. The CDR3 covers 15 residues. The ends lost 4 bases at V and 1 base at J; junction bases unmatched: 4. CDR3 in amino acids: CASSSRQGENTEAFF. CDR3 bases: TGTGCCAGCAGTTCCCGACAGGGGGAGAACACTGAAGCTTTCTTT.

This clonotype was seen many times. The V and J genes are TRBV28 and TRBJ2-5; 9 positions agree with TRBD2. V dropped 4 bases and J dropped 0; count of bases not matched to a gene: 6. This CDR3 has 16 residues. Germline CDR1 and CDR2: MDHEN and SYDVKM. CDR3 bases: TGTGCCAGCAGTTCTAGCGGGACGCCTAACCAAGAGACCCAGTACTTC. Residues: CASSSSGTPNQETQYF.

The V call is TRBV5-1, the J call TRBJ2-1; TRBD2 aligns across 9 bases. This CDR3 is built from 14 residues. Germline values: CDR1 SGHRS, CDR2 YFSETQ. V was pared by 4 bases and J by 7 bases, with 6 bases of the junction left unmatched. This CDR3 reads CASSGSGSWNEQFF. As DNA, the CDR3 is TGCGCCAGCAGCGGTAGCGGGAGTTGGAATGAGCAGTTCTTC.

This clonotype has a count of ten or more. The chain links TRBV12-3 or TRBV12-4 to TRBJ2-5; TRBD2 might be the D (6 bases). The length of the CDR3 is 11 residues. V lost 3 bases and J lost 12, with 11 bases in between. The CDR3 DNA follows: TGTGCCAGCAGTTTGGGGGGACCGAAGTACTTC. Protein: CASSLGGPKYF.

The chain employs TRBV6-2 or TRBV6-3 and TRBJ2-1; D is unresolved. Deletions cut 0 bases from V and 5 bases from J, with 14 bases between. CDR3 length: 16 amino acids. The germline V gene encodes CDR1 MNHEY and CDR2 SVGEGT. Here the CDR3 DNA reads TGTGCCAGCAGTTACTCGAGCTCCACCGGGCACAATGAGCAGTTCTTC. It translates to CASSYSSSTGHNEQFF.